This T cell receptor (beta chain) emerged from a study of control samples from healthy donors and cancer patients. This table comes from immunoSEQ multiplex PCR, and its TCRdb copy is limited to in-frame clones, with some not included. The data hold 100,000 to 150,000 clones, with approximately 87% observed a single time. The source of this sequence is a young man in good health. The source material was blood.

In nucleotides, the CDR3 is TGTGCCAGCATGGCCGCCGCGGCTGAAGCTTTCTTT. This gives the protein CASMAAAAEAFF. The rearrangement links TRBV12-3 or TRBV12-4 to TRBJ1-1; D gene unclear. V lost 7 bases, J lost 6 bases, and 12 bases lay in between. CDR3 size: 12 residues.